The following is a T cell receptor beta chain sequence with its context. These data originate in a study of blood T cell repertoires in COVID-19. Source study methods: Estimates of nucleated cell counts were drawn from the amplification of reference gene primers. Using immunoSEQ multiplex PCR, the repertoire was profiled, and TCRdb retains in-frame clones only, with some absent. The V and J calls and clone size were taken over from that table, and D and trimming were inferred from the DNA. In the table there are about 220,000 clones, about 80% of which are singletons. V lost 4 bases and J lost 11, with 9 bases in between. The CDR3 has 12 residues.

The chain has TRBV12-3 or TRBV12-4 and TRBJ2-6; no clear D gene. Sequencing was performed on peripheral blood. This TCR was sampled from a woman in her sixties with acute or convalescent COVID-19. The CDR3 sequence: CASSSRGDVLTF. The DNA of the CDR3 is TGTGCCAGCAGTTCACGAGGTGACGTCCTGACTTTC.